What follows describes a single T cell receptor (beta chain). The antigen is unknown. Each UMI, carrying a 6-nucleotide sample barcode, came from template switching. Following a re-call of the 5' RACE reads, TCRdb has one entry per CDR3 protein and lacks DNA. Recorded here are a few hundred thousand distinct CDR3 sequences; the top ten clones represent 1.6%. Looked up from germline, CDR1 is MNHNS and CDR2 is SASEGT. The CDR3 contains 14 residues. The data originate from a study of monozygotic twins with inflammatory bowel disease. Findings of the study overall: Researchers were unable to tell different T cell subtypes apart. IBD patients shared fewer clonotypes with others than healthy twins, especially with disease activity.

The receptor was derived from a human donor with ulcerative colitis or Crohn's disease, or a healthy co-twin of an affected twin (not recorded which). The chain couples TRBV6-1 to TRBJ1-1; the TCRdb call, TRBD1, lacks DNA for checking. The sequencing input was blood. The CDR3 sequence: CASTLDRMNTEAFF.